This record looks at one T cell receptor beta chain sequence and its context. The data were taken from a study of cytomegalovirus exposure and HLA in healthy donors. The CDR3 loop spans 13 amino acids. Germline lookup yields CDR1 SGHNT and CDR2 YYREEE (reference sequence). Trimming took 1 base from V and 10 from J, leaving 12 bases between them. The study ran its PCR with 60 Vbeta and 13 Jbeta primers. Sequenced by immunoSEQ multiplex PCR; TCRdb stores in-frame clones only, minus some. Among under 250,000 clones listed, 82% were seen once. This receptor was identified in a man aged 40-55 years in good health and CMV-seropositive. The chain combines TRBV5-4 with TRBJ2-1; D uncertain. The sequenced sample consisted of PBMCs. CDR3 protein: CASSLSRTGEQFF. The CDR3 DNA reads TGTGCCAGCAGCTTGTCTAGAACCGGCGAGCAGTTCTTC. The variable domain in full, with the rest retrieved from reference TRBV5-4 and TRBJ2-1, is ETGVTQSPTHLIKTRGQQVTLRCSSQSGHNTVSWYQQALGQGPQFIFQYYREEENGRGNFPPRFSGLQFPNYSSELNVNALELDDSALYLCASSLSRTGEQFFGPGTRLTVL.